The clone carrying this TCR beta chain was counted a few times. Its antigen is not identified. These data originate in a study of cytomegalovirus exposure and HLA in healthy donors. Study information: Early released data had about 80 million unique TCRs, all coming from HLA-typed donors.

Findings and caveats of the study: Cytomegalovirus association was listed for about 180 TCR beta chains. Rates of TCR association differed by HLA locus in a later analysis, with DRB1 highest and HLA-C lowest. Certain indistinguishable V segments, among them TRBV6-2 and TRBV6-3, were excluded.

Primers for the PCR totalled 60 Vbeta and 13 Jbeta. The repertoire was sequenced with immunoSEQ multiplex PCR; TCRdb's copy has only in-frame clones and lacks some. The sample holds under 200,000 clones, 65% to 85% seen once. V was clipped by 4 bases and J by 9 bases, with 23 bases between them. CDR1 is SGDLS, CDR2 YYNGEE, per germline. The CDR3 consists of 16 residues. This receptor was identified in a woman aged 45-60 years in good health and CMV-seropositive. The sequencing input was PBMCs. The chain is built from TRBV9 and TRBJ2-1; TRBD2 is a possible D gene (6 bases). The CDR3 region has the DNA TGTGCCAGCAGCCTATTAGCGGCCCTTACGCTCAGTGAGCAGTTCTTC. Translated, it gives CASSLLAALTLSEQFF.